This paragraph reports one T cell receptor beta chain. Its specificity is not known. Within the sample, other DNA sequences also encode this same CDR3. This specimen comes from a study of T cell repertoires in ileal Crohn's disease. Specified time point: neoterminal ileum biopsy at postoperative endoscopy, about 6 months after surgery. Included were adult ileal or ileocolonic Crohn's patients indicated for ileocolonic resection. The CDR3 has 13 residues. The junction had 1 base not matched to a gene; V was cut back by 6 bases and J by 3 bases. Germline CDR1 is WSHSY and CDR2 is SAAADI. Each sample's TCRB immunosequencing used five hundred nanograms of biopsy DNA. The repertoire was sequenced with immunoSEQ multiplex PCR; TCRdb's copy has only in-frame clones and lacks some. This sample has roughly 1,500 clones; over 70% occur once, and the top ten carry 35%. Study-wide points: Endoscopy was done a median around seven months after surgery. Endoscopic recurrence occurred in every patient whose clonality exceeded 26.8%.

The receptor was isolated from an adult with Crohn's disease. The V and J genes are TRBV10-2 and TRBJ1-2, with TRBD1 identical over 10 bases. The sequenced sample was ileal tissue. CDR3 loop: CASSGTGDYGYTF. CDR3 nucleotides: TGCGCCAGCAGCGGGACAGGGGACTATGGCTACACCTTC.